This is a list of T cell receptor beta chains from one sample in a study of blood T cell repertoires in COVID-19. Only in-frame clones appear in the TCRdb table, and some are missing; sequencing was by immunoSEQ multiplex PCR. The sample includes around 110,000 clones, around 84% seen only once; the top ten take 3.5% to 4%. Sequenced input: PBMCs or T cells enriched from blood (not recorded which). The receptors were sampled from a woman younger than 45 who had recovered from COVID-19. Both conserved end residues are part of each CDR3. D genes are given only for firm matches. Expanded clones are given a class, and other clones once, few, many or no size at all.

size	V	J	D	CDR3	DNA
-	TRBV28	TRBJ1-3	TRBD1	CASSLGTGAIGNTIYF	TGTGCCAGCAGTTTAGGGACAGGGGCCATAGGAAACACCATATATTTT
-	TRBV19	TRBJ1-2	-	CASSIEAGARAF	TGTGCCAGTAGTATTGAGGCGGGGGCTCGGGCCTTC
-	TRBV7-6	TRBJ2-7	TRBD2	CASSLAATSGRAHYEQYF	TGTGCCAGCAGCTTAGCGGCGACTAGCGGGAGGGCCCACTACGAGCAGTACTTC
-	TRBV2	TRBJ1-6	-	CASRRTISSYNSPLHF	TGTGCCAGCAGGCGGACAATTAGCTCCTATAATTCACCCCTCCACTTT
once	TRBV2	TRBJ1-5	-	CASSEARGARQPQHF	TGTGCCAGCAGTGAAGCGCGGGGGGCAAGGCAGCCCCAGCATTTT
-	TRBV29-1	TRBJ2-3	TRBD1	CSVDRTGASFAQYF	TGCAGCGTTGACCGGACAGGGGCCTCGTTTGCGCAGTATTTT
-	TRBV14	TRBJ2-7	-	CASPQWPGSGIGRDEQYF	TGTGCCAGCCCCCAGTGGCCGGGGTCGGGGATCGGCCGGGACGAGCAGTACTTC
-	TRBV4-2	TRBJ2-3	TRBD2	CASSQEGGTIPDTQYF	TGTGCCAGCAGCCAAGAGGGGGGGACTATTCCAGATACGCAGTATTTT
-	TRBV7-2	TRBJ1-1	TRBD1	CASSFNRGFVAFF	TGTGCCAGCAGCTTTAACAGGGGGTTTGTAGCTTTCTTT
-	TRBV7-9	TRBJ1-1	TRBD1	CASSSIRGTGRAFF	TGTGCCAGCAGCTCAATTAGGGGGACAGGCCGGGCTTTCTTT
-	TRBV7-2	TRBJ2-2	-	CASSLDLAGTGELFF	TGTGCCAGCAGCTTAGATCTGGCGGGGACCGGGGAGCTGTTTTTT
-	TRBV11-3	TRBJ1-1	TRBD1	CASSSQGDTEAFF	TGTGCCAGCAGCTCACAGGGGGACACTGAAGCTTTCTTT
-	TRBV27	TRBJ2-2	TRBD2	CASSKTLGTSGTRAGELFF	TGTGCCAGCAGTAAAACCCTGGGGACTAGCGGGACAAGGGCCGGGGAGCTGTTTTTT
few	TRBV6-5	TRBJ1-3	-	CASRAGGSGNTIYF	TGTGCCAGCAGGGCAGGAGGTTCTGGAAACACCATATATTTT
once	TRBV18	TRBJ2-1	TRBD1	CASSHGTGVGNEQFF	TGTGCCAGCTCACACGGGACAGGGGTGGGCAATGAGCAGTTCTTC
-	TRBV2	TRBJ2-6	-	CASTRTRSSGANVLTF	TGTGCCAGCACCCGGACTCGGAGCTCTGGGGCCAACGTCCTGACTTTC
-	TRBV5-1	TRBJ2-7	TRBD2	CASSLVTSGRGSYEQYF	TGCGCCAGCAGCTTGGTGACCAGCGGGAGGGGGTCCTACGAGCAGTACTTC
-	TRBV5-1	TRBJ1-2	TRBD1	CASNFGTALNYGYTF	TGCGCCAGCAACTTCGGGACAGCCCTTAACTATGGCTACACCTTC
-	TRBV7-2	TRBJ2-1	-	CASSTRTLGGRKNEQFF	TGTGCCAGCAGCACCCGGACTTTGGGTGGGCGGAAGAATGAGCAGTTCTTC
-	TRBV5-1	TRBJ1-1	-	CASSFEEGNTEAFF	TGCGCCAGCAGCTTCGAGGAGGGGAACACTGAAGCTTTCTTT
-	TRBV28	TRBJ1-1	-	CASSPWGVMNTEAFF	TGTGCCAGCAGCCCATGGGGGGTCATGAACACTGAAGCTTTCTTT
-	TRBV7-9	TRBJ2-3	TRBD2	CASSLVSAGGTQYF	TGTGCCAGCAGCTTAGTCTCTGCGGGGGGGACGCAGTATTTT
once	TRBV30	TRBJ1-3	-	CAWRDSGNTIYF	TGTGCCTGGCGGGACTCTGGAAACACCATATATTTT
-	TRBV5-1	TRBJ2-1	TRBD2	CASSSAGGSYNEQFF	TGCGCCAGCAGCTCCGCGGGAGGTTCCTACAATGAGCAGTTCTTC
-	TRBV10-3	TRBJ2-7	TRBD1	CAISVQGAYEQYF	TGTGCCATCAGTGTGCAGGGGGCCTACGAGCAGTACTTC
few	TRBV5-4	TRBJ2-2	-	CASSLDYNTGELFF	TGTGCCAGCAGCTTGGATTATAACACCGGGGAGCTGTTTTTT
few	TRBV3-1/TRBV3-2	TRBJ1-4	TRBD1	CASSAQGARKGRLFF	TGTGCCAGCAGCGCACAGGGGGCGCGGAAGGGGAGACTGTTTTTT
-	TRBV4-2	TRBJ2-1	TRBD2	CASSLLAGGGNEQFF	TGTGCCAGCAGCCTCCTAGCGGGAGGGGGCAATGAGCAGTTCTTC
-	TRBV4-1	TRBJ2-1	TRBD1	CASSHGTLQGDYNEQFF	TGCGCCAGCAGCCACGGGACCTTACAGGGGGACTACAATGAGCAGTTCTTC